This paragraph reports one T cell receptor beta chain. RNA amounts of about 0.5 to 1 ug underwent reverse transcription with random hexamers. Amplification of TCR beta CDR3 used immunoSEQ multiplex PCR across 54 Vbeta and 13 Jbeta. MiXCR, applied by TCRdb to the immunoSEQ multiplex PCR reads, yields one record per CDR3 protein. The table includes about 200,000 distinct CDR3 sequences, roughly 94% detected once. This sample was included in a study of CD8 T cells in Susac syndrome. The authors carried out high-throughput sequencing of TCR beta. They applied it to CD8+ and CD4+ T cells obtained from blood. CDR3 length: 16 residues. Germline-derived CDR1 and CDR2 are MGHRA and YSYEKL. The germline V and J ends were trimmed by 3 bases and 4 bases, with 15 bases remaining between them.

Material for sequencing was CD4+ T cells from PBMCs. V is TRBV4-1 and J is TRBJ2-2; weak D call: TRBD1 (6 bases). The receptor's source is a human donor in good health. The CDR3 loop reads CASSHPMRGSTGELFF. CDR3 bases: TGCGCCAGCAGCCATCCAATGAGGGGGAGCACCGGGGAGCTGTTTTTT.